This TCR beta chain was obtained from a study of T cells in Graves' hyperthyroidism and ophthalmopathy. Findings of the study overall: Blood also contained most expanded thyroid clonotypes above 0.001. The model made its ophthalmopathy prediction, and onset followed a median approximately 7 months later. Ophthalmopathy could be told apart from stable hyperthyroidism with a 13 V-J model.

There are 15 residues in the CDR3. V lost 4 bases to trimming and J lost 1 base, with 13 bases between them. Germline CDR1 reads LNHDA; CDR2 reads SQIVND (reference sequence). About this clonotype: Its antigen is unidentified.

The TCR beta CDR3 regions underwent amplification using RNA transcripts as the source. Using the HTBI primer set, a first-round RT-PCR was run on the TCR CDR3. One entry per CDR3 protein, called by TCRdb with MiXCR from the multiplex PCR reads. The table has fewer than 650,000 distinct CDR3 sequences, 46% seen once. J is TRBJ1-1 and V is TRBV19; TRBD1 is a possible D gene (6 bases). The TCR originated in an adult woman with Graves' disease, either hyperthyroidism or ophthalmopathy (not recorded which). Sequenced sample: peripheral blood or thyroid tissue (not recorded which). The DNA of the CDR3 is TGTGCCAGTAGTACCCTGGACAGCAGGAACACTGAAGCTTTCTTT. Residues: CASSTLDSRNTEAFF.